A single sample is the source of the 21 T cell receptor beta chains below, sequenced in a study of T and B cells in COVID-19 patients. TRB rearrangements were amplified by multiplex PCR with BIOMED2 TRB-A/B primers. TCRdb recomputed calls from the multiplex PCR reads with MiXCR, one row per CDR3 protein. In the table there are about 3,800 distinct CDR3 sequences, less than 25% of which are singletons. Blood genomic DNA input for TRB amplification was about 240-550 ng. Material for sequencing was blood. These receptors came from a human donor with active COVID-19.

This clonotype qualifies as medium-sized (0.01 to 0.1%). The genes are TRBV30 and TRBJ1-2; tentative D call: TRBD1 (6 bases). V was shortened by 4 bases and J by 8 bases, with 17 bases between the two germline ends. Per germline, CDR1 GTSNPN and CDR2 SVGIG (reference sequence). The CDR3 length is 13 residues. Written as DNA, the CDR3 is TGTGCCTGGACCATAATAGGGGGGTACGGCTACACCTTC. Translating it yields CAWTIIGGYGYTF.

This clonotype was seen ten or more times. The chain has TRBV20-1 and TRBJ2-1; TRBD1 is a possible D gene (7 bases). The CDR3 has 15 residues. V was shortened by 0 bases and J by 8 bases, with 17 bases between the two germline ends. Germline CDR1 reads DFQATT; CDR2 reads SNEGSKA (reference sequence). The CDR3 DNA reads as TGCAGTGCTAGAGATCTGCAGGGGGACTGGTATGAGCAGTTCTTC. Translation: CSARDLQGDWYEQFF.

In its sample, this clonotype ranks as medium-sized. The chain recombines TRBV18 with TRBJ1-4; 7 bases map to TRBD1. Trimming cost V 6 bases and J 6 bases; bases outside gene matches: 7. The germline V gene encodes CDR1 KGHSH and CDR2 LQKENI. CDR3 length equals 14 residues. CDR3 coding DNA: TGTGCCAGCTCCCAGGACAGGATGGATGAAAAACTGTTTTTT. It is translated as CASSQDRMDEKLFF.

On this clonotype itself: A much larger clonotype is one base distant, so this may be a read error. The CDR3 sequence: CASSYSAVRGNTIYF. The CDR3 DNA follows: TGTGCCAGCAGTTACTCGGCAGTGAGAGGAAACACCATATATTTT. This sequence joins TRBV6-5 and TRBJ1-3; no reliable D call. The germline V gene has CDR1 MNHEY and CDR2 SVGAGI. The CDR3 is 15 residues long. Trimming took off 0 bases at V and 4 bases at J, with 10 bases between the two ends.

The sample holds a few counts of this clonotype. CDR3 bases: TGCAGTGCTAGCTACACGATGGGGAATGAGCAGTTCTTC. Translation gives CSASYTMGNEQFF. The V call is TRBV20-1, the J call TRBJ2-1, with no clear D. The germline V gene has CDR1 DFQATT and CDR2 SNEGSKA (reference sequence). The CDR3 spans 13 residues. Trimming removed 3 bases from V and 7 bases from J, with 13 bases in between.

This clonotype turned up a few times. The chain uses TRBV4-3 and TRBJ1-1; D might be TRBD1 (5 bases). Trimming pared 2 bases from V and 4 bases from J, leaving 14 bases between. The CDR3 extends over 15 amino acids. CDR1 and CDR2 (germline): LGHNA, YSLEER. This chain's CDR3 is CASSQNQGGGTEAFF. Written as DNA, the CDR3 is TGCGCCAGCAGCCAAAACCAGGGCGGGGGCACTGAAGCTTTCTTT.

This clonotype is classed as medium-sized. The chain recombines TRBV19 with TRBJ1-1; D possibly corresponds to TRBD1 (5 bases). The V gene's germline CDR1 is LNHDA and CDR2 SQIVND (reference sequence). The CDR3 runs to 13 residues. V shed 5 bases and J shed 5 bases, with 12 bases lying between them. CDR3 in amino acids: CASSPTQGTEAFF. The CDR3 bases are TGTGCCAGTAGTCCCACCCAGGGTACTGAAGCTTTCTTT.

This clonotype is medium-sized within its sample. This sequence joins TRBV19 and TRBJ2-5, with TRBD2 matching over 13 bases. V shed 2 bases, J shed 4 bases, and the junction held 4 bases outside the gene matches. The CDR3 is 16 residues long. In germline, CDR1 is LNHDA, CDR2 SQIVND (reference sequence). CDR3 region: CASSIRLAGGAETQYF. CDR3 sequence (DNA): TGTGCCAGTAGTATACGACTAGCGGGGGGTGCAGAGACCCAGTACTTC. The full variable domain, completed using reference TRBV19 and TRBJ2-5, is DGGITQSPKYLFRKEGQNVTLSCEQNLNHDAMYWYRQDPGQGLRLIYYSQIVNDFQKGDIAEGYSVSREKKESFPLTVTSAQKNPTAFYLCASSIRLAGGAETQYFGPGTRLLVL.

V usage is TRBV5-1 and J usage is TRBJ1-1; 7 bases align to TRBD1. In germline, CDR1 is SGHRS, CDR2 YFSETQ. V was pared by 4 bases and J by 1 base, with 19 bases of the junction left unmatched. The CDR3 runs 19 residues. The CDR3 here is CASSLKQGSRLRTNTEAFF. The CDR3 nucleotides are TGCGCCAGCAGCCTTAAACAGGGGAGCAGATTAAGGACGAACACTGAAGCTTTCTTT.

By sample fraction, this clonotype is medium-sized. J is TRBJ2-5 and V is TRBV27; a weak D match, TRBD1 (6 bases). Germline CDR1 reads MNHEY; CDR2 reads SMNVEV (reference sequence). V was cut by 6 bases and J by 7 bases, with 24 bases left in between. The CDR3 runs to 16 residues. In DNA form, the CDR3 reads TGTGCCAGCAGCTCTATGGGGGCAGGATCTGGGGGGACCCAGTACTTC. It is translated as CASSSMGAGSGGTQYF.

This chain joins TRBV6-1 and TRBJ2-1; 9 bases agree with TRBD2. V was clipped by 9 bases and J by 6 bases; unmatched bases: 6. This CDR3 spans 13 amino acids. Germline CDR1 MNHNS, CDR2 SASEGT. The CDR3 here is CASTRGGRNEQFF. CDR3 DNA sequence: TGTGCCAGTACGCGGGGGGGCCGCAATGAGCAGTTCTTC.

The V and J genes are TRBV29-1 and TRBJ1-1; no reliable D call. Germline V gene sequence: CDR1 SQVTM, CDR2 ANQGSEA. The germline V and J ends were trimmed by 5 bases and 7 bases, with 14 bases remaining between them. This CDR3 has 12 residues. The CDR3 coding sequence is TGCAGCGTTACTTGGGCCACCAGTGAAGCTTTCTTT. Its translation is CSVTWATSEAFF.

This clonotype is medium-sized within its sample. The rearrangement uses TRBV19 and TRBJ2-1; TRBD2 might be the D (5 bases). Trimming took 5 bases from V and 2 from J, leaving 16 bases between them. The CDR3 totals 16 residues. Germline V CDR1 and CDR2: LNHDA, SQIVND (reference sequence). CDR3 DNA sequence: TGTGCCAGTAGTGCCCGGGGTAGGGTACCCTACAATGAGCAGTTCTTC. This sequence encodes CASSARGRVPYNEQFF.

This clonotype came up many times. The chain carries TRBV11-3 and TRBJ2-2; D may correspond to TRBD1 or TRBD2 (5 bases each). Germline V gives CDR1 SGHNT, CDR2 YENEEA. The CDR3 length is 15 residues. The ends were cut back, 2 bases at V and 5 bases at J, with 12 bases in the middle. CDR3 in amino acids: CASSLSGGRTGELFF. The CDR3 DNA follows: TGTGCCAGCAGCTTATCTGGGGGAAGGACCGGGGAGCTGTTTTTT.

By share of the sample, this clonotype is medium-sized. The gene calls are TRBV7-2 and TRBJ2-5; D is possibly TRBD1 (6 bases). CDR3 size: 14 residues. The V gene's germline CDR1 is SGHTA and CDR2 FQGNSA. With 1 base removed from V and 5 bases from J, the gap between germline ends came to 11 bases. The DNA for the CDR3 is TGTGCCAGCAGCTTAGTCAACAGGGAGGAGACCCAGTACTTC. Encoded protein: CASSLVNREETQYF.

Sample share makes this clonotype medium-sized (0.01 to 0.1%). The chain carries TRBV19 and TRBJ1-1; no clear D gene. The germline CDR1 and CDR2 sequences are LNHDA and SQIVND (reference sequence). This CDR3 is 13 amino acids long. V lost 6 bases to trimming and J lost 1 base, with 9 bases between them. The CDR3 protein is CASSLKQNTEAFF. CDR3 DNA sequence: TGTGCCAGTAGCCTGAAACAGAACACTGAAGCTTTCTTT.

This clonotype occurred once. V and J are TRBV2 and TRBJ2-5, with TRBD2 identical over 10 bases. V gave up 4 bases and J gave up 2 bases; unmatched junction bases: 4. The germline V gene has CDR1 SNHLY and CDR2 FYNNEI. CDR3 length equals 15 residues. CDR3 in DNA: TGTGCCAGCAGTGTTCGTAGCGGGGGGCAAGAGACCCAGTACTTC. It is translated as CASSVRSGGQETQYF.

A word on this clonotype: One base away lies a much larger clone, so this may be a sequencing read error. This sequence joins TRBV18 and TRBJ2-3, with D uncertain. Germline assignment: CDR1 KGHSH and CDR2 LQKENI. This CDR3 contains 15 residues. The CDR3 loop is CVSREFNDPTDTQYF. In DNA, the CDR3 is TGTGTCAGCCGAGAGTTTAATGACCCCACAGATACGCAGTATTTT.

By its share, this clonotype is medium-sized. V is TRBV5-6 and J is TRBJ2-5; 11 positions agree with TRBD2. The V gene end was trimmed by 4 bases and the J gene end by 7 bases; junction bases not matched to a gene: 3. Per germline, CDR1 SGHDT and CDR2 YYEEEE. The CDR3 extends over 13 amino acids. CDR3 loop: CASSVSGGGTQYF. The CDR3, as DNA: TGTGCCAGCAGCGTTAGCGGGGGGGGGACCCAGTACTTC.

The chain employs TRBV29-1 and TRBJ1-2; no clear D gene. The length of the CDR3 is 14 residues. The V and J ends lost 6 bases and 4 bases respectively, with 18 bases between them. Germline V CDR1 and CDR2: SQVTM, ANQGSEA. CDR3 nucleotides: TGCAGCGTCCCTGGTGCAGCCGCTGGCTATGGCTACACCTTC. Its protein is CSVPGAAAGYGYTF. Together with reference TRBV29-1 and TRBJ1-2, the CDR3 gives the full variable domain: SAVISQKPSRDICQRGTSLTIQCQVDSQVTMMFWYRQQPGQSLTLIATANQGSEATYESGFVIDKFPISRPNLTFSTLTVSNMSPEDSSIYLCSVPGAAAGYGYTFGSGTRLTVV.

This clonotype was detected a few times. The chain recombines TRBV24-1 with TRBJ1-3; D unresolved. V shed 0 bases and J shed 0 bases, with 5 bases lying between them. Germline values: CDR1 KGHDR, CDR2 SFDVKD. The CDR3 sequence is 15 residues long. As DNA, the CDR3 is TGTGCCACCAGTGATTTGTGTCTCTCTGGAAACACCATATATTTT. The encoded protein is CATSDLCLSGNTIYF.